A selection of T cell receptor beta chains follows, all from one sample in a study of T cell responses to AZD1222 COVID-19 vaccine. Data came from immunoSEQ multiplex PCR; TCRdb stores just in-frame clones and leaves some out. The data contain 95,000 to 100,000 clones, about four fifths of them singletons. Sequences were derived from peripheral blood, sampled 28 days after the second AZD1222 dose. These receptors all come from an adult who received the AZD1222 COVID-19 vaccine. The CDR3 runs from the conserved cysteine through the conserved F or W. Each record gives: CDR3 protein, CDR3 DNA, V gene, D gene, J gene. A D gene is named only where the DNA matches it firmly.

cdr3_aa: CASRGQLNTEAFF
cdr3_nt: TGTGCCAGCAGGGGACAGTTGAACACTGAAGCTTTCTTT
v_call: TRBV6-5
d_call: TRBD1
j_call: TRBJ1-1

cdr3_aa: CASSADATDTQYF
cdr3_nt: TGCGCCAGCAGTGCGGATGCCACAGATACGCAGTATTTT
v_call: TRBV5-1
d_call: NA
j_call: TRBJ2-3

cdr3_aa: CASSQVGLVDEQYF
cdr3_nt: TGTGCCAGCAGCCAAGTTGGGCTAGTTGACGAGCAGTACTTC
v_call: TRBV4-2
d_call: NA
j_call: TRBJ2-7

cdr3_aa: CASSLPTGAGNRGYTF
cdr3_nt: TGTGCCAGCAGTTTACCGACCGGAGCAGGGAATCGGGGCTACACCTTC
v_call: TRBV27
d_call: NA
j_call: TRBJ1-2

cdr3_aa: CASSLFSGPTNTGELFF
cdr3_nt: TGTGCCAGCAGCTTATTTTCCGGGCCGACGAACACCGGGGAGCTGTTTTTT
v_call: TRBV11-2
d_call: NA
j_call: TRBJ2-2

cdr3_aa: CASSFVSNQPQHF
cdr3_nt: TGTGCCAGCAGTTTCGTTAGCAATCAGCCCCAGCATTTT
v_call: TRBV27
d_call: NA
j_call: TRBJ1-5

cdr3_aa: CASSFQDYGYTF
cdr3_nt: TGTGCCAGCAGCTTTCAGGACTATGGCTACACCTTC
v_call: TRBV7-8
d_call: NA
j_call: TRBJ1-2

cdr3_aa: CASSLASRGGLTDTQYF
cdr3_nt: TGTGCCAGCAGCTTAGCCTCTCGGGGCGGGCTCACAGATACGCAGTATTTT
v_call: TRBV7-8
d_call: NA
j_call: TRBJ2-3

cdr3_aa: CSGPEGETQYF
cdr3_nt: TGCAGCGGACCTGAAGGAGAGACCCAGTACTTC
v_call: TRBV29-1
d_call: NA
j_call: TRBJ2-5

cdr3_aa: CASSPYRDYLSEQFF
cdr3_nt: TGTGCCAGCAGTCCCTACCGGGACTACCTTTCCGAGCAGTTCTTC
v_call: TRBV27
d_call: TRBD2
j_call: TRBJ2-1

cdr3_aa: CASSETRSKPTDTQYF
cdr3_nt: TGTGCCAGCAGTGAAACGCGATCAAAGCCCACAGATACGCAGTATTTT
v_call: TRBV6-1
d_call: NA
j_call: TRBJ2-3

cdr3_aa: CASSVAGTPNEKLFF
cdr3_nt: TGTGCCAGCAGCGTAGCCGGGACCCCGAATGAAAAACTGTTTTTT
v_call: TRBV9
d_call: NA
j_call: TRBJ1-4

cdr3_aa: CRGGTQETQYF
cdr3_nt: TGCAGAGGAGGAACCCAAGAGACCCAGTACTTC
v_call: TRBV20-1
d_call: NA
j_call: TRBJ2-5

cdr3_aa: CASSQRGYLNTGELFF
cdr3_nt: TGTGCCAGCAGTCAACGGGGGTACCTGAACACCGGGGAGCTGTTTTTT
v_call: TRBV6-2/TRBV6-3
d_call: NA
j_call: TRBJ2-2

cdr3_aa: CATSDRGHEPQHF
cdr3_nt: TGTGCCACCAGCGACAGGGGCCATGAGCCCCAGCATTTT
v_call: TRBV24-1
d_call: TRBD1
j_call: TRBJ1-5

cdr3_aa: CASSPPGLNTEAFF
cdr3_nt: TGTGCCAGCAGCCCTCCCGGGTTGAACACTGAAGCTTTCTTT
v_call: TRBV7-8
d_call: NA
j_call: TRBJ1-1